The 21 T cell receptor beta chains below all came from one sample that was sequenced in a study of T cell repertoires in cytomegalovirus infection. Each CDR3 protein gets one entry after TCRdb re-called the reads with MiXCR. The table records about 700,000 distinct CDR3 sequences, 30% to 35% of them present only once. These receptors' antigens are unknown. The sample consisted of cultured PBMCs, taken from culture after CMV antigen stimulation. These receptors originate from a human donor in good health (CMV status not recorded). Some clones in this sample may be carry-over from other donors' samples.

This rearrangement joins TRBV12-3 or TRBV12-4 to TRBJ2-2; D not resolved. CDR3 length: 15 amino acids. V was shortened by 5 bases and J by 2 bases, with 12 bases between the two germline ends. The DNA of the CDR3 is TGTGCCAGCAGTGGTGTTACACTCAACACCGGGGAGCTGTTTTTT. This translates into CASSGVTLNTGELFF.

The CDR3 coding sequence is TGTGCCATCAGTGAGTTGGGCTTCCAAGAGACCCAGTACTTC. Protein: CAISELGFQETQYF. V gene TRBV10-3 combines with J gene TRBJ2-5; D unresolved. Trimming took 1 base from V and 1 from J, leaving 7 bases between them. The CDR3 has 14 amino acids. Germline lookup yields CDR1 ENHRY and CDR2 SYGVKD.

This sequence joins TRBV7-8 and TRBJ2-1; TRBD2 matches at 10 bases. The CDR3 has 16 residues. CDR1 is SGHVS, CDR2 FQNEAQ, per germline. V shed 1 base, J shed 2 bases, and the junction held 2 bases outside the gene matches. The CDR3 reads CASSLEGTSAYNEQFF. The CDR3 bases are TGTGCCAGCAGCTTAGAGGGGACTAGCGCCTACAATGAGCAGTTCTTC.

This clonotype was picked up a small number of times. This chain joins TRBV5-4 and TRBJ2-5; 7 nucleotides align to TRBD1. This CDR3 is 15 amino acids long. V lost 0 bases and J lost 2; bases outside the gene matches: 4. From germline, CDR1 is SGHNT and CDR2 YYREEE (reference sequence). The CDR3 loop reads CASSLDPGQQETQYF. CDR3 DNA: TGTGCCAGCAGCTTGGACCCGGGACAGCAAGAGACCCAGTACTTC.

This clonotype has a count of ten or more. This rearrangement joins TRBV5-1 to TRBJ1-1; unclear D gene. V lost 3 bases and J lost 0, with 9 bases in between. This CDR3 comprises 14 residues. Germline CDR1 and CDR2: SGHRS and YFSETQ. CDR3 sequence (DNA): TGCGCCAGCAGCTCCGATGGGCTGAACACTGAAGCTTTCTTT. It encodes CASSSDGLNTEAFF.

This clonotype was found a few times. This chain uses TRBV27 with TRBJ2-1, with 8 positions matching TRBD2. The CDR3 is made up of 15 amino acids. The germline CDR1 and CDR2 sequences are MNHEY and SMNVEV (reference sequence). J lost 7 bases, V lost 9 bases, and 14 bases had no gene match. CDR3: CASYPRGGRLNEQFF. CDR3 sequence (DNA): TGTGCCAGTTACCCACGGGGGGGCCGGTTAAATGAGCAGTTCTTC.

The rearrangement joins TRBV24-1 to TRBJ2-1, with no clear D. From germline, CDR1 is KGHDR and CDR2 SFDVKD. The CDR3 covers 13 residues. V was cut by 9 bases and J by 6 bases, with 14 bases left in between. CDR3 sequence reads: CATSQPQSNEQFF. CDR3 bases: TGTGCCACCTCTCAACCCCAAAGCAATGAGCAGTTCTTC.

The rearrangement uses TRBV7-2 and TRBJ2-7; TRBD2 aligns across 13 bases. This CDR3 spans 16 amino acids. The ends lost 6 bases at V and 0 bases at J; junction bases unmatched: 5. Germline V CDR1 and CDR2: SGHTA, FQGNSA. The CDR3 sequence: CASRRLAGGRSYEQYF. In nucleotides, the CDR3 is TGTGCCAGCAGACGACTAGCGGGAGGCCGCTCCTACGAGCAGTACTTC.

There are a few counts of this clonotype. This sequence joins TRBV7-9 and TRBJ1-2, with D possibly being TRBD1 (5 bases). The CDR3 totals 15 residues. CDR1 and CDR2 from the germline V gene are SEHNR and FQNEAQ (reference sequence). Trimming removed 4 bases from V and 5 bases from J, with 17 bases in between. The CDR3, as DNA: TGTGCCAGCAGCTCGCGGACCCTAGAGGGGTATGGCTACACCTTC. Protein: CASSSRTLEGYGYTF.

This clonotype showed up just a few times. V gene TRBV7-9 combines with J gene TRBJ2-7; D is unresolved. Germline assignment: CDR1 SEHNR and CDR2 FQNEAQ (reference sequence). V gave up 2 bases and J gave up 5 bases, with 25 bases separating them. This CDR3 contains 18 residues. The CDR3: CASSLKSLPLGAHDEQYF. CDR3 nucleotides: TGTGCCAGCAGCTTAAAATCCCTCCCGCTGGGTGCACACGACGAGCAGTACTTC.

This clonotype was picked up many times. The chain is built from TRBV7-8 and TRBJ2-3; maybe TRBD1 (7 bases). V was clipped by 6 bases and J by 6 bases, with 19 bases between them. CDR1 SGHVS and CDR2 FQNEAQ come from the germline V gene. The CDR3 spans 15 residues. This CDR3 reads CASSLITGAGDTQYF. In DNA, the CDR3 is TGTGCCAGCAGTTTGATCACAGGGGCGGGGGATACGCAGTATTTT.

Many counts were recorded for this clonotype. This chain links TRBV4-1 with TRBJ2-1; 7 bases line up with TRBD2. This CDR3 has 19 amino acids. Germline CDR1 is MGHRA and CDR2 is YSYEKL. Losses at the gene ends were 4 bases for V and 7 bases for J; bases not matched to a gene: 22. DNA of the CDR3: TGCGCCAGCAGCCGGACTATAATGGGGGGAGGGCCCTCCCGAAATGAGCAGTTCTTC. Protein sequence: CASSRTIMGGGPSRNEQFF.

The J gene is TRBJ2-7, the V gene TRBV2; either TRBD1 or TRBD2 may fit D (5 bases each). The CDR3 covers 12 residues. In germline, CDR1 is SNHLY, CDR2 FYNNEI. The V gene lost 5 bases and the J gene lost 5 bases, with 10 bases spanning the gap. CDR3 loop: CASSRDLDEQYF. The DNA of the CDR3 is TGTGCCAGCAGTCGGGACCTTGACGAGCAGTACTTC.

This clonotype was seen repeatedly, ten times or more. V and J are TRBV7-8 and TRBJ1-1; maybe TRBD1 (6 bases). This CDR3 spans 14 amino acids. V lost 1 base and J 8 bases, leaving 14 bases between the germline ends. Germline assignment: CDR1 SGHVS and CDR2 FQNEAQ. CDR3 coding DNA: TGTGCCAGCAGCTTAGAGGAGCAGGGGCTGGAAGCTTTCTTT. Translating gives CASSLEEQGLEAFF.

The CDR3 spells CASNHLGDSPLHF. CDR3 nucleotides: TGTGCCAGCAACCATCTCGGGGATTCACCCCTCCACTTT. V and J are TRBV3-1 and TRBJ1-6; D not resolved. Germline assignment: CDR1 LGHDT and CDR2 YNNKEL (reference sequence). Trimming removed 7 bases at V and 8 bases at J, with 12 bases between. This CDR3 has 13 residues.

This chain connects TRBV18 to TRBJ2-5; D gene unclear. The CDR3 runs to 14 residues. Germline values: CDR1 KGHSH, CDR2 LQKENI. V shed 1 base and J shed 4 bases, with 10 bases lying between them. CDR3 region: CASSPQGVAETQYF. DNA for the CDR3: TGTGCCAGCTCACCACAGGGTGTGGCAGAGACCCAGTACTTC.

The gene calls are TRBV7-6 and TRBJ2-2; no reliable D call. Trimming took 3 bases from V and 3 from J, leaving 8 bases between them. Germline CDR1 reads SGHVS; CDR2 reads FNYEAQ. The CDR3 totals 14 residues. DNA for the CDR3: TGTGCCAGCAGCTTTCTCCCCTACACCGGGGAGCTGTTTTTT. Translated: CASSFLPYTGELFF.

This clonotype occurred a few times. The chain carries TRBV7-2 and TRBJ1-2; D possibly corresponds to TRBD1 (5 bases). V dropped 3 bases and J dropped 1 base, with 18 bases sitting between them. Germline CDR1 reads SGHTA; CDR2 reads FQGNSA. The CDR3 consists of 17 residues. Written as DNA, the CDR3 is TGTGCCAGCAGCTTGGGGGGACCAAACCCTAATAACTATGGCTACACCTTC. It codes for CASSLGGPNPNNYGYTF. Filled out from reference TRBV7-2 and TRBJ1-2, the complete variable domain reads GAGVSQSPSNKVTEKGKDVELRCDPISGHTALYWYRQSLGQGLEFLIYFQGNSAPDKSGLPSDRFSAERTGGSVSTLTIQRTQQEDSAVYLCASSLGGPNPNNYGYTFGSGTRLTVV.

This clonotype was seen only a few times. V usage is TRBV15 and J usage is TRBJ2-7; no clear D. V gave up 0 bases and J gave up 2 bases, with 14 bases separating them. Germline CDR1 and CDR2: LNHNV and YYDKDF (reference sequence). The CDR3 extends over 16 amino acids. The CDR3 DNA follows: TGTGCCACCAGCAGAGATCTCGCAGGAACTACCTACGAGCAGTACTTC. Translating it yields CATSRDLAGTTYEQYF. Using reference TRBV15 and TRBJ2-7 for the parts outside the CDR3, the full variable domain is DAMVIQNPRYQVTQFGKPVTLSCSQTLNHNVMYWYQQKSSQAPKLLFHYYDKDFNNEADTPDNFQSRRPNTSFCFLDIRSPGLGDTAMYLCATSRDLAGTTYEQYFGPGTRLTVT.

This sequence joins TRBV4-3 and TRBJ1-6; perhaps TRBD1 as D (5 bases). CDR1 LGHNA and CDR2 YSLEER come from the germline V gene. This CDR3 is built from 17 residues. The V and J ends lost 1 base and 11 bases respectively, with 21 bases between them. Written as DNA, the CDR3 is TGCGCCAGCAGCCAAGCTCTGGGGGGGTCCGGAGGTACACCCCTCCACTTT. Translating gives CASSQALGGSGGTPLHF.

This clonotype has only a few counts. This chain uses TRBV7-2 with TRBJ2-1; D is perhaps TRBD1 or TRBD2 (5 bases each). Trimming took 4 bases from V and 2 from J, leaving 15 bases between them. CDR1 is SGHTA and CDR2 is FQGNSA in the germline V gene. This CDR3 region has 16 residues. CDR3 sequence (DNA): TGTGCCAGCAGCTGGACCGGGACGGGAACCTACAATGAGCAGTTCTTC. Translating gives CASSWTGTGTYNEQFF.